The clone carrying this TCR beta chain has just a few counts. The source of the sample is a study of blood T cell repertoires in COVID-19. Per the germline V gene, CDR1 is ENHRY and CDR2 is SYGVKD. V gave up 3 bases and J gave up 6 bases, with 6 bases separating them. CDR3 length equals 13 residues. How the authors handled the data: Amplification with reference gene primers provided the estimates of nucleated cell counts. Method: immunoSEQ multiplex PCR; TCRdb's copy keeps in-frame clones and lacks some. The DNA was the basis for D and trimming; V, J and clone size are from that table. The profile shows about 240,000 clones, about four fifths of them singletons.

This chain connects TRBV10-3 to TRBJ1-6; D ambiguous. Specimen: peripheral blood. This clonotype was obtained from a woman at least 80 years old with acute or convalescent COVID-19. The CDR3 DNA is TGTGCCATCAGTGACGGCGGTAATTCACCCCTCCACTTT. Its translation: CAISDGGNSPLHF.